Reported below is one T cell receptor beta chain. Its matching antigen is unknown. These data originate in a study of PD-1 blockade in classical Hodgkin lymphoma. About the study: A 3 mg/kg intravenous dose of nivolumab was received by patients every 2 weeks. Overall study findings and caveats: Exclusion removed patients who began nivolumab under 1 year after ASCT. Complete responders entered with baseline diversity on par with newly diagnosed patients, the results showed. Relapsed/refractory patients reportedly had lower baseline diversity than newly diagnosed patients.

This CDR3 spans 14 amino acids. With 5 bases removed from V and 4 bases from J, the gap between germline ends came to 14 bases. Germline V gene sequence: CDR1 MNHNS, CDR2 SASEGT. Data came from immunoSEQ multiplex PCR; TCRdb stores just in-frame clones and leaves some out. The sample includes 25,000 to 30,000 clones, around 87% of them seen just once. The time point was: cycle 4 day 1 (C4D1), after about 6 weeks of nivolumab. All trial patients relapsed after autologous stem cell transplantation. CD4+ T cells were purified from thawed PBMCs by negative selection. Source: CD4+ T cells from blood, taken before the fourth cycle of nivolumab. The chain links TRBV6-1 to TRBJ2-5; D is uncertain. The source is a human donor with classical Hodgkin lymphoma. This chain's CDR3 is CASSPIDSRETQYF. In DNA form, the CDR3 reads TGTGCCAGCAGTCCTATAGACTCGAGAGAGACCCAGTACTTC.